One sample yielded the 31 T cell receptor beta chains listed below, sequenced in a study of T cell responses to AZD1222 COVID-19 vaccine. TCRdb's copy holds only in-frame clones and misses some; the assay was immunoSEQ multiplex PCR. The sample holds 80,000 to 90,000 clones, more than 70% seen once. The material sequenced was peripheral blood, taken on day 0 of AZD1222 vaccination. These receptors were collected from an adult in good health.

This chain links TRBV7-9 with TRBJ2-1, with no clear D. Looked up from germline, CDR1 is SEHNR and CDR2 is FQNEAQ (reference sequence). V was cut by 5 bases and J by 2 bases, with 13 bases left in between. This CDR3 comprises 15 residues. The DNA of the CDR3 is TGTGCCAGCAGCCATTCATTCGCTGCCTACAATGAGCAGTTCTTC. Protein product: CASSHSFAAYNEQFF.

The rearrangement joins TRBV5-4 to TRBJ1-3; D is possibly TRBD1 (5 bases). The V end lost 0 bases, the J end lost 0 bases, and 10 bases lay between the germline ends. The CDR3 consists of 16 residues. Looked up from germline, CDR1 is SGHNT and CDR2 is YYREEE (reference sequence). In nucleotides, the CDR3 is TGTGCCAGCAGCTTGGCCGGGGGAGGCTCTGGAAACACCATATATTTT. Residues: CASSLAGGGSGNTIYF.

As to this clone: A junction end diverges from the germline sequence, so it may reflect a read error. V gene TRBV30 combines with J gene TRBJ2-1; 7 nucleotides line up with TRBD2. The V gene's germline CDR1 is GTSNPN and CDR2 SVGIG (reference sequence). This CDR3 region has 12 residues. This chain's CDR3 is CAWEIGGSRSVF. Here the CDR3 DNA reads TGTGCCTGGGAGATCGGGGGGTCTCGGTCTGTCTTC.

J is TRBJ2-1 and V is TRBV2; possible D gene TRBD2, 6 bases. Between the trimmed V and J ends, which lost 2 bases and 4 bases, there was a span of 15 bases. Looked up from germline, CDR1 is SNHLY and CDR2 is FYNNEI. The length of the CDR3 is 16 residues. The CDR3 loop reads CASSENPGSRYNEQFF. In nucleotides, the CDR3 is TGTGCCAGCAGTGAAAACCCCGGGAGCCGGTACAATGAGCAGTTCTTC.

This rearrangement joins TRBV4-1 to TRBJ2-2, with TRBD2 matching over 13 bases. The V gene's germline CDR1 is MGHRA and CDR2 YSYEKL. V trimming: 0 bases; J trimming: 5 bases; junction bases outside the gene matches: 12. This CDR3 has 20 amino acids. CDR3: CASSQDPWTSGRRGTGELFF. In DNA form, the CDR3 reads TGCGCCAGCAGCCAAGACCCCTGGACTAGCGGGAGAAGGGGGACCGGGGAGCTGTTTTTT.

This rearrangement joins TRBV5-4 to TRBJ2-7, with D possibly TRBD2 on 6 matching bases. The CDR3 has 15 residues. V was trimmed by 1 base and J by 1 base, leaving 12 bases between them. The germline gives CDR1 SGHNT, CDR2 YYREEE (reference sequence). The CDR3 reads CASSLPGEGSYEQYF. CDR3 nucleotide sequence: TGTGCCAGCAGCTTGCCGGGAGAGGGGTCCTACGAGCAGTACTTC.

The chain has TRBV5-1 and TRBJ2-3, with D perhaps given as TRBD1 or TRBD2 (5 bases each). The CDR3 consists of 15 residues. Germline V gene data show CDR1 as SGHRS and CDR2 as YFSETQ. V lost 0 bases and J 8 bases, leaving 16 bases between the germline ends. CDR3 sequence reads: CASSLAEGRGTTQYF. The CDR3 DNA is TGCGCCAGCAGCTTGGCCGAGGGAAGGGGAACTACGCAGTATTTT.

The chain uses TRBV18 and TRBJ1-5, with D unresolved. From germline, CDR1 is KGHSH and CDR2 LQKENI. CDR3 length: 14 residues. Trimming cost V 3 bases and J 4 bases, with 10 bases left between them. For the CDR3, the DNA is TGTGCCAGCTCACCTGGTATCAATAATCAGCCCCAGCATTTT. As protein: CASSPGINNQPQHF.

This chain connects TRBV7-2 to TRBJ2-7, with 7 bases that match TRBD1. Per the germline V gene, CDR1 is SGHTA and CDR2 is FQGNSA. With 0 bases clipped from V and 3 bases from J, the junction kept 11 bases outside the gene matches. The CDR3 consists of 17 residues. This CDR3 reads CASSLAPSGDSNYEQYF. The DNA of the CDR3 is TGTGCCAGCAGCTTAGCGCCTTCAGGGGACAGCAACTACGAGCAGTACTTC.

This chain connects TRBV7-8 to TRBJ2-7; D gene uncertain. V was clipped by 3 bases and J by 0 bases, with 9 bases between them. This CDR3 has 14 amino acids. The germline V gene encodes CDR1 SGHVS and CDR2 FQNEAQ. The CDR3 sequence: CASSLDLTSYEQYF. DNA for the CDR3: TGTGCCAGCAGCTTGGACCTTACCTCCTACGAGCAGTACTTC.

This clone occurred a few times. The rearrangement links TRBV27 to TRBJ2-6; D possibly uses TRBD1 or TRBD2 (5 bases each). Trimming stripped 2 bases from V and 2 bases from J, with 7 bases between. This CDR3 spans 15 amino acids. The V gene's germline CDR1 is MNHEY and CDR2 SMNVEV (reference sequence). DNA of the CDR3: TGTGCCAGCAGTTTAGGGGGACCTGGGGCCAACGTCCTGACTTTC. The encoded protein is CASSLGGPGANVLTF. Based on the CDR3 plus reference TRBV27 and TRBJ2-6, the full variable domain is EAQVTQNPRYLITVTGKKLTVTCSQNMNHEYMSWYRQDPGLGLRQIYYSMNVEVTDKGDVPEGYKVSRKEKRNFPLILESPSPNQTSLYFCASSLGGPGANVLTFGAGSRLTVL.

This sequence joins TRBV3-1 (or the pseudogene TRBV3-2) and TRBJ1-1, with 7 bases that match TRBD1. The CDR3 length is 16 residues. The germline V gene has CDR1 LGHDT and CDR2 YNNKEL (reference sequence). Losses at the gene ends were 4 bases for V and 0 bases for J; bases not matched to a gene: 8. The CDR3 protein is CASSPRGGGVNTEAFF. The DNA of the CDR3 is TGTGCCAGCAGCCCGAGGGGAGGGGGCGTGAACACTGAAGCTTTCTTT.

The CDR3 reads CATAVGSSADTQYF. In nucleotides, the CDR3 is TGTGCAACGGCGGTGGGCAGTTCCGCAGATACGCAGTATTTT. V is TRBV2 and J is TRBJ2-3; D not resolved. This CDR3 is 14 amino acids long. Germline loops: CDR1 SNHLY, CDR2 FYNNEI.

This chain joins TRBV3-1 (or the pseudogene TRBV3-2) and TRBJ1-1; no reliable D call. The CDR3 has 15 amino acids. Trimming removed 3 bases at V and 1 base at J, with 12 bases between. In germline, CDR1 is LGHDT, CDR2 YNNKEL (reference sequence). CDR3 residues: CASSQARHGNTEAFF. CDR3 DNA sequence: TGTGCCAGCAGCCAGGCCAGACACGGGAACACTGAAGCTTTCTTT.

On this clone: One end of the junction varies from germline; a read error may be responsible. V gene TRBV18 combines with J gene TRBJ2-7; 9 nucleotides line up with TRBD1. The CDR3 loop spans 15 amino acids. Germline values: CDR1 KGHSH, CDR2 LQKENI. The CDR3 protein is CAGSSPGQGSYEQYF. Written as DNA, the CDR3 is TGTGCCGGCTCAAGCCCGGGACAGGGTTCCTACGAGCAGTACTTC.

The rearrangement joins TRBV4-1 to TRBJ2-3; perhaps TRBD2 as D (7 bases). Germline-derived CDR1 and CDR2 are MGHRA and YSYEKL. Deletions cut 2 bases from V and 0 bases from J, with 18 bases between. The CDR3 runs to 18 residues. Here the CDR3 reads CASSQLMGGGGSTDTQYF. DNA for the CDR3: TGCGCCAGCAGCCAACTAATGGGGGGCGGGGGAAGCACAGATACGCAGTATTTT.

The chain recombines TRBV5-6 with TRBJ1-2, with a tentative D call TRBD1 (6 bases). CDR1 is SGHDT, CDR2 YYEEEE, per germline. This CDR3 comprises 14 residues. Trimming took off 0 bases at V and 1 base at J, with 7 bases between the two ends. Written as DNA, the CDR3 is TGTGCCAGCAGCTTGGGGACAGTTAACTATGGCTACACCTTC. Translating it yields CASSLGTVNYGYTF.

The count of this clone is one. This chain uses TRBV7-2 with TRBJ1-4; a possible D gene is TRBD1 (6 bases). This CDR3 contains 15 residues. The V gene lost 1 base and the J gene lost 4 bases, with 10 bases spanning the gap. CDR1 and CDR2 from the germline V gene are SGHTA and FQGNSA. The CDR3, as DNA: TGTGCCAGCAGCTTAGGTGGACAGCGTAATGAAAAACTGTTTTTT. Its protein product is CASSLGGQRNEKLFF.

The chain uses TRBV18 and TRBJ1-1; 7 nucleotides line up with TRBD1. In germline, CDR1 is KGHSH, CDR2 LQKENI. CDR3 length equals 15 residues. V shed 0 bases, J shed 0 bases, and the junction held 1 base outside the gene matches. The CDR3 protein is CASSPPQGVNTEAFF. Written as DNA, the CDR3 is TGTGCCAGCTCACCACCCCAGGGGGTGAACACTGAAGCTTTCTTT.

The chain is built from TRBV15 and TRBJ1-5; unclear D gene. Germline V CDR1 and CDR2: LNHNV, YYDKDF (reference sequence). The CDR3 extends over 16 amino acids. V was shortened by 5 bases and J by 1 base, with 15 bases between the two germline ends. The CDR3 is CATSSLHARSNQPQHF. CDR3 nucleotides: TGTGCCACCAGCTCCTTACACGCCAGAAGCAATCAGCCCCAGCATTTT.

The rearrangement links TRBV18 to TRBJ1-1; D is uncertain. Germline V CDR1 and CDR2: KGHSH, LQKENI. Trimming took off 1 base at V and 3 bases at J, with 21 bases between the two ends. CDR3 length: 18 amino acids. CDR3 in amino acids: CASSPRLGMWVVDTEAFF. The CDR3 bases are TGTGCCAGCTCACCACGGCTGGGCATGTGGGTTGTGGACACTGAAGCTTTCTTT.

In nucleotides, the CDR3 is TGTGCCGCCAAGGGGACAGGGAGCACCGGGGAGCTGTTTTTT. Its protein product is CAAKGTGSTGELFF. The chain is built from TRBV6-5 and TRBJ2-2; 9 positions match TRBD1. This CDR3 is 14 amino acids long. Germline V gene data show CDR1 as MNHEY and CDR2 as SVGAGI. The ends lost 11 bases at V and 4 bases at J; junction bases unmatched: 8.

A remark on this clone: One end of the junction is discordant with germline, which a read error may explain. CDR3 residues: CASSPAGTSSHNEQFF. Here the CDR3 DNA reads TGTGCCAGCAGTCCTGCCGGGACTAGCTCCCACAATGAGCAGTTCTTC. This chain uses TRBV5-4 with TRBJ2-1, with TRBD2 identical over 9 bases. CDR3 length: 16 residues. Per germline, CDR1 SGHNT and CDR2 YYREEE (reference sequence).

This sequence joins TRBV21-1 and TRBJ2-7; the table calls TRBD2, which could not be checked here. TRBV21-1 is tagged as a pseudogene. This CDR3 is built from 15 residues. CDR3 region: CAIRLRKGTPNEQYF. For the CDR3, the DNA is TGTGCCATCCGACTTAGAAAGGGGACTCCCAACGAGCAGTACTTC.

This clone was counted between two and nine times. CDR3 residues: CASSFETSGRGEQYF. CDR3 coding DNA: TGTGCCAGCAGTTTCGAGACTAGCGGGAGGGGTGAGCAGTACTTC. The chain employs TRBV6-5 and TRBJ2-7; 14 bases agree with TRBD2. The CDR3 spans 15 residues. The germline V gene has CDR1 MNHEY and CDR2 SVGAGI. The V and J ends lost 4 bases and 7 bases, in that order; junction bases with no gene match: 6.

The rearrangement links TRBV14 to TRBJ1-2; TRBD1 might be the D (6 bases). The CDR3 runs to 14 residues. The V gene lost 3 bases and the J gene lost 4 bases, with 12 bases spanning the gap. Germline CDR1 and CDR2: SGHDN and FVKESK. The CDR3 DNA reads TGTGCCAGCAGCCACCTTAGGGGGGGCTATGGCTACACCTTC. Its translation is CASSHLRGGYGYTF. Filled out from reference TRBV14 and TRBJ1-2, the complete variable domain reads EAGVTQFPSHSVIEKGQTVTLRCDPISGHDNLYWYRRVMGKEIKFLLHFVKESKQDESGMPNNRFLAERTGGTYSTLKVQPAELEDSGVYFCASSHLRGGYGYTFGSGTRLTVV.

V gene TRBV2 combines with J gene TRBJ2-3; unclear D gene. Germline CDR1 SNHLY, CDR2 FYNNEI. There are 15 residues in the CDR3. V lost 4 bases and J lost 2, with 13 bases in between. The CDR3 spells CASSASELFTDTQYF. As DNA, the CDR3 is TGTGCCAGCAGTGCGAGCGAGCTCTTCACAGATACGCAGTATTTT.

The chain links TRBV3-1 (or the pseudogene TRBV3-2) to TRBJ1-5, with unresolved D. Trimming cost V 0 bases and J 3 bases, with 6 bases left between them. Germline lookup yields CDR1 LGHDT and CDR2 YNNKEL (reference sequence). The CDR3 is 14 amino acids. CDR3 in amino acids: CASSQEVVNQPQHF. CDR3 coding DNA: TGTGCCAGCAGCCAAGAGGTAGTCAATCAGCCCCAGCATTTT.

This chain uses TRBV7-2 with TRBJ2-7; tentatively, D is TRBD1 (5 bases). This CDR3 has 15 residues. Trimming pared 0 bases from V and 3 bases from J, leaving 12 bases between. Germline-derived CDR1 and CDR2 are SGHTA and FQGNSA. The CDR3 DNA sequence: TGTGCCAGCAGCTTAGCCACAGGCACGAGCTACGAGCAGTACTTC. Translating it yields CASSLATGTSYEQYF.

CDR3 residues: CASSLPGGEQYF. CDR3 DNA sequence: TGTGCCAGCAGCTTGCCAGGGGGCGAGCAGTACTTC. The chain employs TRBV5-4 and TRBJ2-7; the match to TRBD1 covers 7 bases. The germline V gene encodes CDR1 SGHNT and CDR2 YYREEE (reference sequence). The V gene end was trimmed by 1 base and the J gene end by 6 bases; junction bases not matched to a gene: 1. The CDR3 contains 12 residues.

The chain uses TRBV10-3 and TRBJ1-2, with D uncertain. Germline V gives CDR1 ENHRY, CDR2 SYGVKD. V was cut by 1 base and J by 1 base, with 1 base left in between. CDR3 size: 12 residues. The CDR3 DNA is TGTGCCATCAGTGAGTTTAACTATGGCTACACCTTC. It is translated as CAISEFNYGYTF.